Listed below are T cell receptor beta chains from one sample, sequenced in a study of patients and donors after allogeneic stem cell transplantation. Using its own MiXCR run on the RT-PCR reads, TCRdb lists one record per CDR3 protein. This table has about a million distinct CDR3 sequences, over 15% appearing once. Input material: blood, either unsorted or a sorted T cell fraction (not recorded which). Every receptor here comes from a human donor who was either an allogeneic HSCT recipient or a stem cell or donor lymphocyte infusion donor (not recorded which). It is not recorded whose cells these are; they may come from a transplant donor. Both conserved end residues are part of each CDR3. A D gene is named only where the DNA matches it firmly. Expanded clones are given a class, and other clones once, few, many or no size at all.

clone_size | j_call | v_call | d_call | cdr3_aa | cdr3_nt
- | TRBJ2-7 | TRBV6-1 | TRBD2 | CASRETSGRSYEQYF | TGTGCCAGCAGAGAAACTAGCGGGCGGTCCTACGAGCAGTACTTC
- | TRBJ2-3 | TRBV2 | - | CASSPLALGDTQYF | TGTGCCAGCAGCCCTTTAGCGCTCGGAGATACGCAGTATTTT
- | TRBJ1-1 | TRBV11-2 | TRBD1 | CASSPLWGQDSMNTEAFF | TGTGCCAGCAGCCCCTTGTGGGGACAGGACAGCATGAACACTGAAGCTTTCTTT
few | TRBJ2-1 | TRBV6-5 | - | CASSWLGEQFF | TGTGCCAGCAGTTGGCTAGGAGAGCAGTTCTTC
few | TRBJ1-1 | TRBV4-1 | - | CASSQDPATEAFF | TGCGCCAGCAGCCAAGATCCTGCCACTGAAGCTTTCTTT
few | TRBJ2-2 | TRBV28 | - | CASSPESVNTGELFF | TGTGCCAGCAGCCCAGAGTCTGTAAACACCGGGGAGCTGTTTTTT
- | TRBJ2-3 | TRBV12-5 | - | CASGLVRGDTQYF | TGTGCTAGTGGTTTGGTACGAGGGGATACGCAGTATTTT
- | TRBJ2-1 | TRBV5-1 | - | CASSPQVGEQFF | TGCGCCAGCAGCCCCCAAGTTGGTGAGCAGTTCTTC
many | TRBJ1-1 | TRBV29-1 | - | CSVAGNLNTEAFF | TGCAGCGTTGCCGGGAACTTGAACACTGAAGCTTTCTTT
few | TRBJ2-3 | TRBV4-2 | - | CASSQDALTDTQYF | TGTGCCAGCAGCCAAGACGCGCTCACAGATACGCAGTATTTT
many | TRBJ2-3 | TRBV10-3 | - | CAISEYGDTQYF | TGTGCCATCAGTGAGTACGGAGATACGCAGTATTTT
few | TRBJ1-2 | TRBV20-1 | - | CSASPVGDGYTF | TGCAGTGCTAGCCCGGTGGGGGATGGCTACACCTTC
- | TRBJ1-5 | TRBV20-1 | - | CSAHRTGNQPQHF | TGCAGTGCTCATAGGACGGGGAATCAGCCCCAGCATTTT
- | TRBJ1-1 | TRBV12-3/TRBV12-4 | - | CASSLARVTVWRTEAFF | TGTGCCAGCAGTTTGGCCAGGGTCACGGTATGGCGGACTGAAGCTTTCTTT
- | TRBJ1-1 | TRBV5-1 | - | CASSLVAGKNTEAFF | TGCGCCAGCAGCTTGGTTGCGGGCAAGAACACTGAAGCTTTCTTT
few | TRBJ1-6 | TRBV6-1 | - | CASRTGTQPLHF | TGTGCCAGCAGGACCGGGACACAACCCCTCCACTTT
- | TRBJ2-1 | TRBV6-2/TRBV6-3 | - | CASLPWKGGGPNEQFF | TGTGCCAGTCTGCCTTGGAAGGGGGGGGGCCCCAATGAGCAGTTCTTC
- | TRBJ2-5 | TRBV7-9 | TRBD1 | CASSFRDRVKETQYF | TGTGCCAGCAGCTTCCGGGACAGGGTAAAAGAGACCCAGTACTTC
few | TRBJ2-2 | TRBV6-1 | - | CASSEREAGGYGELFF | TGTGCCAGCAGTGAACGGGAGGCAGGGGGCTACGGGGAGCTGTTTTTT
few | TRBJ1-1 | TRBV7-9 | - | CASSSSQVEAFF | TGTGCCAGCAGCTCTTCACAGGTTGAAGCTTTCTTT
- | TRBJ2-2 | TRBV3-1 | TRBD1 | CASRDRPTGELFF | TGTGCCAGCAGGGACAGGCCCACCGGGGAGCTGTTTTTT
- | TRBJ2-3 | TRBV19 | - | CASSIGDTQYF | TGTGCCAGTAGTATCGGAGATACGCAGTATTTT
- | TRBJ2-1 | TRBV5-6 | - | CASQPRDAGPNNEQFF | TGTGCCAGTCAACCCCGGGACGCCGGTCCGAACAATGAGCAGTTCTTC
- | TRBJ1-2 | TRBV30 | - | CAWSVQQGYGYTF | TGTGCCTGGAGTGTACAGCAGGGCTATGGCTACACCTTC
few | TRBJ2-7 | TRBV12-3/TRBV12-4 | TRBD1 | CASSLAATGVDHEQYF | TGTGCCAGCAGTTTAGCAGCGACAGGGGTGGACCACGAGCAGTACTTC
few | TRBJ1-1 | TRBV6-5 | - | CASSYAVFGLNTEAFF | TGTGCCAGCAGTTACGCGGTCTTTGGGCTGAACACTGAAGCTTTCTTT
- | TRBJ1-1 | TRBV25-1 | - | CVSSGPSNTEAFF | TGTGTCAGCAGTGGCCCTTCTAACACTGAAGCTTTCTTT
few | TRBJ1-6 | TRBV5-1 | - | CASSERDPYNSPLHF | TGCGCCAGCAGCGAGAGGGACCCCTATAATTCACCCCTCCACTTT
many | TRBJ2-3 | TRBV29-1 | - | CSGRDTHTDTQYF | TGCAGCGGGCGGGACACCCACACAGATACGCAGTATTTT
few | TRBJ1-5 | TRBV20-1 | TRBD1 | CSAGTGTGSNQPQHF | TGCAGTGCCGGGACGGGGACAGGGAGCAATCAGCCCCAGCATTTT
few | TRBJ1-1 | TRBV9 | TRBD1 | CASSVVGQGANTEAFF | TGTGCCAGCAGCGTAGTAGGTCAGGGGGCGAACACTGAAGCTTTCTTT
few | TRBJ2-5 | TRBV7-8 | - | CASSLAGGWQETQYF | TGTGCCAGCAGCTTAGCTGGGGGTTGGCAAGAGACCCAGTACTTC
- | TRBJ2-7 | TRBV12-3/TRBV12-4 | - | CASTSRMWGISYEQYF | TGTGCCAGCACCTCCCGGATGTGGGGAATCTCCTACGAGCAGTACTTC
- | TRBJ2-5 | TRBV7-2 | - | CASSSQGGQQETQYF | TGTGCCAGCAGCTCACAGGGGGGGCAGCAAGAGACCCAGTACTTC
few | TRBJ1-1 | TRBV12-3/TRBV12-4 | - | CASSLTAAVMNTEAFF | TGTGCCAGCAGTTTAACAGCGGCAGTAATGAACACTGAAGCTTTCTTT
few | TRBJ2-7 | TRBV12-3/TRBV12-4 | - | CASSLAGGIGEQYF | TGTGCCAGCAGTTTAGCGGGAGGAATCGGCGAGCAGTACTTC
few | TRBJ2-2 | TRBV7-9 | TRBD1 | CASSPGQTKYTGELFF | TGTGCCAGCAGCCCGGGACAGACTAAGTACACCGGGGAGCTGTTTTTT
many | TRBJ2-2 | TRBV29-1 | TRBD2 | CSVASGTGELFF | TGCAGCGTTGCTAGCGGAACCGGGGAGCTGTTTTTT
- | TRBJ2-7 | TRBV6-1 | - | CATKTGSYEQYF | TGTGCCACCAAAACAGGCTCCTACGAGCAGTACTTC
- | TRBJ1-2 | TRBV15 | TRBD1 | CATSREGQGAHGYTF | TGTGCCACCAGCAGAGAGGGGCAGGGGGCACATGGCTACACCTTC
few | TRBJ2-4 | TRBV6-5 | TRBD2 | CASSGGGGIQYF | TGTGCCAGCTCCGGGGGGGGCGGCATTCAGTACTTC
many | TRBJ2-1 | TRBV4-1 | TRBD2 | CASSQEGASGENNEQFF | TGCGCCAGCAGCCAAGAAGGGGCTAGCGGGGAAAACAATGAGCAGTTCTTC
few | TRBJ1-1 | TRBV5-1 | - | CASSLRSGKAFF | TGCGCCAGCAGCTTGAGAAGCGGCAAAGCTTTCTTT
few | TRBJ1-2 | TRBV12-3/TRBV12-4 | TRBD1 | CASSPIRTGNYGYTF | TGTGCCAGCAGTCCGATTAGGACAGGCAACTATGGCTACACCTTC
many | TRBJ1-1 | TRBV15 | - | CATSRERGTEAFF | TGTGCCACCAGCAGAGAACGTGGAACTGAAGCTTTCTTT
- | TRBJ2-7 | TRBV29-1 | - | CSVEDSPRGTYEQYF | TGCAGCGTTGAAGATAGCCCTCGAGGGACCTACGAGCAGTACTTC
few | TRBJ2-5 | TRBV9 | - | CASSVGQLRQETQYF | TGTGCCAGCAGCGTAGGGCAGCTCCGCCAAGAGACCCAGTACTTC
few | TRBJ1-4 | TRBV10-3 | TRBD1 | CAISAGQGLGEKLFF | TGTGCCATCAGTGCTGGACAGGGCTTGGGTGAAAAACTGTTTTTT